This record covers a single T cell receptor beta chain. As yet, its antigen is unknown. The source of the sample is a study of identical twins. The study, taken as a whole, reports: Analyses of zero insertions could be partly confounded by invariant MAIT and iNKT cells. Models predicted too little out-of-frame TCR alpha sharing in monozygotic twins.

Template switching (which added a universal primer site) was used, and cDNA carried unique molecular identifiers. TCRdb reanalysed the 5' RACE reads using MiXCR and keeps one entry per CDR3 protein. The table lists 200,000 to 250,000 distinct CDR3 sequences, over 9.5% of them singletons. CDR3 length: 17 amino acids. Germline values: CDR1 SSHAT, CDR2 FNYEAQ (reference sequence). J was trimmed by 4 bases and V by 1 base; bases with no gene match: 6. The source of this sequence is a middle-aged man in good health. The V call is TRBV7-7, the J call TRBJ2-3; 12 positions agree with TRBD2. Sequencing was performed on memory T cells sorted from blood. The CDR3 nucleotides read TGTGCCAGCAGCTTAGAGGCTAGCGGGAGGGCCGCAGATACGCAGTATTTT. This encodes CASSLEASGRAADTQYF.